Listed below are T cell receptor beta chains from one sample, sequenced in a study of chemoradiotherapy in HPV16-positive cancers. Only in-frame clones appear in the TCRdb table, and some are missing; sequencing was by immunoSEQ multiplex PCR. The table lists some 5,000 clones, about nine tenths of them singletons. Sequences were derived from tumor tissue, sampled from a patient who underwent chemoradiotherapy. These receptors were obtained from a human donor with HPV-associated anogenital cancer. CDR3s include the opening cysteine and the closing phenylalanine or tryptophan. Fields, in order: V gene, clone size, J gene, D gene, CDR3 DNA, CDR3 protein. D genes are given only for firm matches. Only part of the rows carry a size: once, few, many, or a class if the clone is expanded.

v_gene: TRBV4-2
abundance: once
j_gene: TRBJ1-4
d_gene: -
CDR3nt: TGTGCCAGCAGCCAAGCAGTCACCGCAACTAATGAAAAACTGTTTTTT
CDR3aa: CASSQAVTATNEKLFF

v_gene: TRBV28
abundance: once
j_gene: TRBJ2-5
d_gene: TRBD2
CDR3nt: TGTGCCAGCAGTTTAACCGGGGGGGCCAAAGAGACCCAGTACTTC
CDR3aa: CASSLTGGAKETQYF

v_gene: TRBV5-8
abundance: -
j_gene: TRBJ2-7
d_gene: TRBD1
CDR3nt: TGTGCCAGCAGCCTAGGACAGGGGGTCTTCGTCGACGAGCAGTACTTC
CDR3aa: CASSLGQGVFVDEQYF

v_gene: TRBV11-2
abundance: -
j_gene: TRBJ2-3
d_gene: -
CDR3nt: TGTGCCAGCAGCTTAGGTCTGGGGGGCACAGATACGCAGTATTTT
CDR3aa: CASSLGLGGTDTQYF

v_gene: TRBV4-2
abundance: once
j_gene: TRBJ2-2
d_gene: TRBD2
CDR3nt: TGTGCCAGCAGCCATGAGACTAGCGGGGCGAACACCGGGGAGCTGTTTTTT
CDR3aa: CASSHETSGANTGELFF

v_gene: TRBV7-2
abundance: -
j_gene: TRBJ2-1
d_gene: -
CDR3nt: TGTGCCAGCAGCTATGGACGTTACAATGAGCAGTTCTTC
CDR3aa: CASSYGRYNEQFF

v_gene: TRBV14
abundance: -
j_gene: TRBJ2-3
d_gene: -
CDR3nt: TGTGCCAGCAGCCAAGAGTACACAGATACGCAGTATTTT
CDR3aa: CASSQEYTDTQYF

v_gene: TRBV1
abundance: -
j_gene: TRBJ2-1
d_gene: -
CDR3nt: TGCACCAGCAGCCTCTTAGGACTAGCGAATTACAATGAGCAGTTCTTC
CDR3aa: CTSSLLGLANYNEQFF

v_gene: TRBV19
abundance: -
j_gene: TRBJ2-5
d_gene: TRBD2
CDR3nt: TGTGCCAGTAGCGCTAGCGGGAGGTGGACCCAGTACTTC
CDR3aa: CASSASGRWTQYF

v_gene: TRBV19
abundance: -
j_gene: TRBJ1-2
d_gene: TRBD1
CDR3nt: TGTGCCAGTAGTATTACGGGGACAGGCGGCTATGGCTACACCTTC
CDR3aa: CASSITGTGGYGYTF

v_gene: TRBV19
abundance: -
j_gene: TRBJ1-5
d_gene: -
CDR3nt: TGTGCCAGTAGTTCTTGGGAGGGGACGATCAATCAGCCCCAGCATTTT
CDR3aa: CASSSWEGTINQPQHF

v_gene: TRBV6-1
abundance: -
j_gene: TRBJ1-4
d_gene: -
CDR3nt: TGTGCCAGCAGTGAAGCCGAGTATGAAAAACTGTTTTTT
CDR3aa: CASSEAEYEKLFF

v_gene: TRBV28
abundance: -
j_gene: TRBJ2-3
d_gene: -
CDR3nt: TGTGCCAGCAGTTTTAGCGGCACAGATACGCAGTATTTT
CDR3aa: CASSFSGTDTQYF

v_gene: TRBV29-1
abundance: -
j_gene: TRBJ2-4
d_gene: -
CDR3nt: TGCAGCGGCGGGACAGCAGCCAAAAACATTCAGTACTTC
CDR3aa: CSGGTAAKNIQYF

v_gene: TRBV4-1
abundance: -
j_gene: TRBJ2-3
d_gene: TRBD2
CDR3nt: TGCGCCAGCAGCCAATTAGGTCTAGCGGGAGGGCCTTCGGGCACAGATACGCAGTATTTT
CDR3aa: CASSQLGLAGGPSGTDTQYF

v_gene: TRBV30
abundance: -
j_gene: TRBJ2-5
d_gene: -
CDR3nt: TGTGCCTGGAGTGTATCGGGGGCAGGGGAGACCCAGTACTTC
CDR3aa: CAWSVSGAGETQYF

v_gene: TRBV7-2
abundance: -
j_gene: TRBJ2-7
d_gene: -
CDR3nt: TGTGCCAGCAGCTCGCGGGACAGTTCCTACGAGCAGTACTTC
CDR3aa: CASSSRDSSYEQYF

v_gene: TRBV18
abundance: -
j_gene: TRBJ1-6
d_gene: -
CDR3nt: TGTGCCAGCTCCGAGGAGGACAGTTATTCACCCCTCCACTTT
CDR3aa: CASSEEDSYSPLHF

v_gene: TRBV5-1
abundance: -
j_gene: TRBJ2-2
d_gene: -
CDR3nt: TGCGCCAGCAGCCCGGCGACGGGAAGCACCGGGGAGCTGTTTTTT
CDR3aa: CASSPATGSTGELFF

v_gene: TRBV14
abundance: -
j_gene: TRBJ2-5
d_gene: -
CDR3nt: TGTGCCAGCAGCCAAGATTGGGGCAGGGAGACCCAGTACTTC
CDR3aa: CASSQDWGRETQYF

v_gene: TRBV7-2
abundance: -
j_gene: TRBJ2-7
d_gene: -
CDR3nt: TGTGCCAGCAGCTTAGAGCAGATCACCGGGTACGAGCAGTACTTC
CDR3aa: CASSLEQITGYEQYF

v_gene: TRBV15
abundance: -
j_gene: TRBJ1-1
d_gene: TRBD1
CDR3nt: TGTGCCACCAGCAGAGTATTCTGGACAGGGAGGGCTGAAGCTTTCTTT
CDR3aa: CATSRVFWTGRAEAFF

v_gene: TRBV2
abundance: -
j_gene: TRBJ1-5
d_gene: TRBD1
CDR3nt: TGTGCCAGCAGAACGAACCCAGGGGGCGTAAAGCATTTT
CDR3aa: CASRTNPGGVKHF

v_gene: TRBV6-1
abundance: -
j_gene: TRBJ1-2
d_gene: -
CDR3nt: TGTGCCAGCAGACCAACCCCGTGGGACTATGGCTACACCTTC
CDR3aa: CASRPTPWDYGYTF

v_gene: TRBV5-1
abundance: -
j_gene: TRBJ2-6
d_gene: -
CDR3nt: TGCGCCAGCAGCCCCCAGGGTGCCGGGGCCAACGTCCTGACTTTC
CDR3aa: CASSPQGAGANVLTF

v_gene: TRBV15
abundance: once
j_gene: TRBJ1-2
d_gene: -
CDR3nt: TGTGCCACCAAGGAAGGGGGTGGGGGGGCCTATGGCTACACCTTC
CDR3aa: CATKEGGGGAYGYTF

v_gene: TRBV7-2
abundance: -
j_gene: TRBJ2-3
d_gene: TRBD1
CDR3nt: TGTGCCAGCAGCTTAGCGCCACAGGGGCGCACAGATACGCAGTATTTT
CDR3aa: CASSLAPQGRTDTQYF

v_gene: TRBV5-6
abundance: -
j_gene: TRBJ1-5
d_gene: TRBD1
CDR3nt: TGTGCCAGCAGCTTGGGGACAGGGAGGGGCAATCAGCCCCAGCATTTT
CDR3aa: CASSLGTGRGNQPQHF

v_gene: TRBV7-2
abundance: once
j_gene: TRBJ1-4
d_gene: TRBD1
CDR3nt: TGTGCCAGCAGCTTAAGGAGGACAGGGGGTAATGAAAAACTGTTTTTT
CDR3aa: CASSLRRTGGNEKLFF

v_gene: TRBV2
abundance: -
j_gene: TRBJ1-4
d_gene: -
CDR3nt: TGTGCCAGCAATACCCAAACACCTGAAAAACTGTTTTTT
CDR3aa: CASNTQTPEKLFF

v_gene: TRBV9
abundance: -
j_gene: TRBJ1-1
d_gene: -
CDR3nt: TGTGCCAGCTCCTCGAACACTGAAGCTTTCTTT
CDR3aa: CASSSNTEAFF

v_gene: TRBV7-9
abundance: -
j_gene: TRBJ2-1
d_gene: -
CDR3nt: TGTGCCAGCAGCCCAAGCGGTGAGCAGTTCTTC
CDR3aa: CASSPSGEQFF

v_gene: TRBV2
abundance: -
j_gene: TRBJ2-5
d_gene: -
CDR3nt: TGTGCCAGCAGTTCCGTCCGGGACGGAGAGACCCAGTACTTC
CDR3aa: CASSSVRDGETQYF

v_gene: TRBV2
abundance: -
j_gene: TRBJ1-3
d_gene: -
CDR3nt: TGTGCCAGCCCAAGAGGACTACCGGGGAGTGGAAACACCATATATTTT
CDR3aa: CASPRGLPGSGNTIYF

v_gene: TRBV14
abundance: -
j_gene: TRBJ1-3
d_gene: -
CDR3nt: TGTGCCAGCAGCCCCCTAAGCCAGGATCGAAACACCATATATTTT
CDR3aa: CASSPLSQDRNTIYF

v_gene: TRBV18
abundance: -
j_gene: TRBJ1-3
d_gene: -
CDR3nt: TGTGCCAGCTCACCAGGCTCTGGAAACACCATATATTTT
CDR3aa: CASSPGSGNTIYF

v_gene: TRBV7-2
abundance: once
j_gene: TRBJ1-2
d_gene: TRBD1
CDR3nt: TGTGCCAGCAACCGACAGGGGGAAGGAGGCTACACCTTC
CDR3aa: CASNRQGEGGYTF

v_gene: TRBV15
abundance: -
j_gene: TRBJ2-5
d_gene: TRBD2
CDR3nt: TGTGCCACCAGCAGAGATAGCCTCGGGGGGGTGGAGACCCAGTACTTC
CDR3aa: CATSRDSLGGVETQYF

v_gene: TRBV9
abundance: -
j_gene: TRBJ2-3
d_gene: TRBD1
CDR3nt: TGTGCCAGCAGCGTTCGGACAGGTCAGGCAGATACGCAGTATTTT
CDR3aa: CASSVRTGQADTQYF

v_gene: TRBV7-6
abundance: -
j_gene: TRBJ1-2
d_gene: TRBD1
CDR3nt: TGTGCCAGCAGCGCAACAGGGGACTATGGCTACACCTTC
CDR3aa: CASSATGDYGYTF

v_gene: TRBV2
abundance: -
j_gene: TRBJ2-1
d_gene: -
CDR3nt: TGTGCCAGCAGTGTTGCGGGGAGTGTGTACAATGAGCAGTTCTTC
CDR3aa: CASSVAGSVYNEQFF

v_gene: TRBV6-6
abundance: -
j_gene: TRBJ2-7
d_gene: -
CDR3nt: TGTGCCAGCAGTTACGTAGCCTACGAGCAGTACTTC
CDR3aa: CASSYVAYEQYF

v_gene: TRBV18
abundance: once
j_gene: TRBJ1-5
d_gene: TRBD1
CDR3nt: TGTGCCAGCTCCTCACTCGGACAGGGTAATAGCAATCAGCCCCAGCATTTT
CDR3aa: CASSSLGQGNSNQPQHF